This T cell receptor (beta chain) emerged from a study of cytomegalovirus exposure and HLA in healthy donors. Whole-study context: An analysis done earlier identified around 100 million unique TCR beta sequences from roughly 190 million T cells. Study results and caveats: Several V segments, TRBV6-2 and TRBV6-3 among them, could not be told apart and were dropped. As confirmed in vitro, a few CMV-associated chains were specific for CMV antigens. In an earlier analysis, about 87% or about 30%: the productive usage of most TCR beta V segments.

CDR3 length: 16 residues. V was clipped by 2 bases and J by 3 bases; unmatched bases: 6. Germline V gene sequence: CDR1 SGHDT, CDR2 YYEEEE. Details on this clone: Its cognate antigen is unknown.

A multiplex PCR was run with 60 Vbeta primers and 13 Jbeta primers. Profiled with immunoSEQ multiplex PCR; TCRdb holds only in-frame clones, not every one. The data hold over 65,000 clones, with roughly two thirds observed a single time. The gene calls are TRBV5-6 and TRBJ2-3, with TRBD2 identical over 10 bases. Sequenced input: PBMCs. The receptor comes from a woman aged 45-65 years in good health and CMV-seropositive. The CDR3 loop reads CASSFRLSGGTDTQYF. The CDR3 DNA follows: TGTGCCAGCAGCTTCCGTCTTAGCGGGGGGACAGATACGCAGTATTTT. Full variable domain (remainder filled in from reference TRBV5-6 and TRBJ2-3): DAGVTQSPTHLIKTRGQQVTLRCSPKSGHDTVSWYQQALGQGPQFIFQYYEEEERQRGNFPDRFSGHQFPNYSSELNVNALLLGDSALYLCASSFRLSGGTDTQYFGPGTRLTVL.